These 6 T cell receptor beta chains share one sample of origin, sequenced in a study of early T cells in non-severe SARS-CoV-2 infection. MiXCR, run by TCRdb on the 5' RACE reads, gives a single entry per CDR3 protein. Here the sample spans more than 65,000 distinct CDR3 sequences, 12% being singletons. The sample consisted of whole blood. The receptor source for this set is an adult who was a healthcare worker with PCR-confirmed SARS-CoV-2 infection or an uninfected control (not recorded which).

The sample holds many counts of this clonotype. The V call is TRBV3-1, the J call TRBJ2-6; possible D gene TRBD2, 5 bases. The CDR3 is made up of 15 amino acids. V was pared by 1 base and J by 4 bases, with 8 bases between. CDR1 and CDR2 from the germline V gene are LGHDT and YNNKEL (reference sequence). CDR3 in amino acids: CASSQGGSGANVLTF. The DNA of the CDR3 is TGTGCCAGCAGCCAAGGAGGGTCAGGGGCCAACGTCCTGACTTTC.

This clonotype was observed at least ten times. The J gene is TRBJ2-3, the V gene TRBV20-1, with D possibly being TRBD2 (6 bases). Trimming left V 3 bases short and J 6 bases short, with 28 bases between. The CDR3 is made up of 18 amino acids. CDR1 is DFQATT, CDR2 SNEGSKA, per germline (reference sequence). CDR3 amino acids: CSARTTFSRDTPKDTQYF. The CDR3 nucleotides are TGCAGTGCTAGGACCACCTTCTCGCGGGATACTCCGAAGGATACGCAGTATTTT.

This clonotype was seen a handful of times. The gene calls are TRBV28 and TRBJ2-3; a weak D match, TRBD2 (6 bases). Germline-derived CDR1 and CDR2 are MDHEN and SYDVKM. The CDR3 contains 15 residues. Trimming left V 2 bases short and J 5 bases short, with 14 bases between. The CDR3: CASSLAGPLEDTQYF. The CDR3 DNA reads TGTGCCAGCAGTTTAGCGGGACCCTTGGAAGATACGCAGTATTTT.

The V call is TRBV19, the J call TRBJ1-1, with 9 positions matching TRBD1. CDR1 and CDR2 (germline): LNHDA, SQIVND (reference sequence). The CDR3 is made up of 15 amino acids. V was clipped by 5 bases and J by 2 bases; unmatched bases: 6. CDR3 nucleotide sequence: TGTGCCAGTAGTTATCCGGGACAGGGAAACACTGAAGCTTTCTTT. It encodes CASSYPGQGNTEAFF.

This clonotype was counted many times. The V and J genes are TRBV15 and TRBJ2-1; D may be TRBD1 or TRBD2 (5 bases each). The CDR3 is 15 residues long. Germline CDR1 is LNHNV and CDR2 is YYDKDF (reference sequence). Between the trimmed V and J ends, which lost 1 base and 9 bases, there was a span of 16 bases. The CDR3 spells CATSRGVAGDVEQFF. In DNA, the CDR3 is TGTGCCACCAGCAGAGGAGTTGCCGGGGACGTTGAGCAGTTCTTC.

This clonotype was seen a few times. The rearrangement uses TRBV21-1 and TRBJ2-7. TRBV21-1 is flagged as a pseudogene. The CDR3 has 18 residues. The CDR3 loop reads CASSCQTESTIPSYEQYF. The CDR3 DNA reads as TGTGCCAGCAGCTGTCAGACGGAATCCACTATCCCATCCTACGAGCAGTACTTC.